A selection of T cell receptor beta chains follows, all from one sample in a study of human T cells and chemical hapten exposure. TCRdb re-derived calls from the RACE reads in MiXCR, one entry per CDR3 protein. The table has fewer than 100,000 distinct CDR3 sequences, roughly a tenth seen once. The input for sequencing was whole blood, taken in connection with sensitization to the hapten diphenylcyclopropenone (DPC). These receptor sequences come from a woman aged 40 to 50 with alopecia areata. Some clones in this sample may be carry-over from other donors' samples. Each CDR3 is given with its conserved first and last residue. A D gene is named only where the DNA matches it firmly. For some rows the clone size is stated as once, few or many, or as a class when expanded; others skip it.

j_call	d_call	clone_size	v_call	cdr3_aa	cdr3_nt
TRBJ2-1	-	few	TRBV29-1	CSVGGGYNEQFF	TGCAGCGTTGGGGGTGGATACAATGAGCAGTTCTTC
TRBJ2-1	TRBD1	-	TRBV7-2	CASRTGTGLNEQFF	TGTGCCAGCAGAACCGGGACAGGCCTCAATGAGCAGTTCTTC
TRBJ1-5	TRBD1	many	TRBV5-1	CASSSGQGDQPQHF	TGTGCCAGCAGCTCCGGACAGGGGGATCAGCCCCAGCATTTT
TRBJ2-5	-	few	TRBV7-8	CASSSGRRQETQYF	TGTGCCAGCAGCTCCGGACGGAGACAAGAGACCCAGTACTTC
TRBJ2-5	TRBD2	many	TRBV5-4	CASSVAGTRIQETQYF	TGTGCCAGCAGCGTTGCCGGGACTAGGATACAAGAGACCCAGTACTTC
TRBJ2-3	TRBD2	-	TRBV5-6	CASSSTGTSRTDTQYF	TGTGCCAGCAGCTCAACCGGGACTAGCAGAACAGATACGCAGTATTTT
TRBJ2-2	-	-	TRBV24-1	CATSPRQINTGELFF	TGTGCCACCAGTCCCAGACAGATTAACACCGGGGAGCTGTTTTTT
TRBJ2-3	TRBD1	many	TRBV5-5	CASSLTGVYTDTQYF	TGTGCCAGCAGCCTGACAGGGGTGTACACAGATACGCAGTATTTT
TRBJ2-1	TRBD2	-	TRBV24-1	CATSDLLAGGIDEQFF	TGTGCCACCAGTGATTTACTAGCGGGAGGAATCGATGAGCAGTTCTTC
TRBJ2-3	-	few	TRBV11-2	CASSSGSSGDTQYF	TGTGCCAGCAGCTCCGGGAGCTCCGGAGATACGCAGTATTTT
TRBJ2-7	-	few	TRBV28	CASIPDPTGEQYF	TGTGCCAGCATCCCCGACCCGACGGGGGAGCAGTACTTC
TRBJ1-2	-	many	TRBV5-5	CASSFQSGRETNYGYTF	TGTGCCAGCAGCTTTCAGTCCGGGCGGGAAACTAACTATGGCTACACCTTC
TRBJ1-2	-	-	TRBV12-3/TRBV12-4	CASSLGAERGYTF	TGTGCCAGCAGTCTAGGAGCCGAACGTGGCTACACCTTC
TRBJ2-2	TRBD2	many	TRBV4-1	CASSRLALNTGELFF	TGCGCCAGCAGCCGACTAGCTTTGAACACCGGGGAGCTGTTTTTT
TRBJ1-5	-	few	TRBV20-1	CSASSGHSNQPQHF	TGCAGTGCTAGCTCGGGTCATAGCAATCAGCCCCAGCATTTT
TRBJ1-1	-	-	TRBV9	CASSVGPVGNTEAFF	TGTGCCAGCAGCGTAGGCCCCGTTGGTAACACTGAAGCTTTCTTT
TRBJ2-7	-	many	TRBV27	CASSLVNHLEQYF	TGTGCCAGCAGTTTAGTTAACCACCTCGAGCAGTACTTC
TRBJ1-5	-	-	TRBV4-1	CASSQEMTQPQHF	TGCGCCAGCAGCCAAGAGATGACTCAGCCCCAGCATTTT
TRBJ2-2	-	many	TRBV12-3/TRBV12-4	CASSLVVGPGAGELFF	TGTGCCAGCAGTTTAGTCGTGGGCCCGGGGGCCGGGGAGCTGTTTTTT
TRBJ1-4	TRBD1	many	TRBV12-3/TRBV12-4	CASSPGTGLGSEKLFF	TGTGCCAGCAGTCCCGGGACAGGGTTAGGGAGTGAAAAACTGTTTTTT
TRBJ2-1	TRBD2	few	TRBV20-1	CSAPGLAGSEQFF	TGCAGTGCCCCGGGACTAGCGGGTAGTGAGCAGTTCTTC
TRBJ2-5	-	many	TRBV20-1	CSASPDRLETQYF	TGCAGTGCTTCCCCCGACAGATTAGAGACCCAGTACTTC
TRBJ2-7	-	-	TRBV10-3	CAISTPGSSYEQYF	TGTGCCATCAGCACCCCCGGGAGCTCCTACGAGCAGTACTTC
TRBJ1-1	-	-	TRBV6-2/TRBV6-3	CASSYTPGSLNTEAFF	TGTGCCAGCAGTTACACCCCGGGTTCCCTGAACACTGAAGCTTTCTTT
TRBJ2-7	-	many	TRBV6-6	CASSPLYEQYF	TGTGCCAGCAGTCCTTTGTACGAGCAGTACTTC
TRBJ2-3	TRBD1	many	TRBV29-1	CSVPPPRDRAADTQYF	TGCAGCGTCCCCCCACCCCGGGACAGGGCCGCAGATACGCAGTATTTT